The clone carrying this TCR beta chain was counted only a few times. The target antigen is unknown. This entry comes from a study of human T cells and chemical hapten exposure. Study overall: Across samples, TCR yields varied, mostly owing to small differences in pooled library volumes. Study results and caveats: High-frequency TCRs, those above 1 in 1000, stayed the same after DPC sensitization. Expanded TCRs formed significantly more large CDR3 similarity clusters than controls.

TCRdb recomputed calls from the RACE reads with MiXCR, one row per CDR3 protein. The sample includes about 70,000 distinct CDR3 sequences, 8.5% of them seen just once. Time point noted: patch test 2, 6 weeks after DPC sensitization. The treatment denotes: therapeutic diphenylcyclopropenone sensitization with weekly scalp DPC. Sequenced material: whole blood, taken in connection with sensitization to the hapten diphenylcyclopropenone (DPC). This TCR derives from a woman aged 45-65 years with alopecia areata. Some clones in this sample may be carry-over from other donors' samples.

In DNA, the CDR3 is TGCGCCAGCAGCTCACGGGGACTAGCTTTAACAGATACGCAGTATTTT. As protein: CASSSRGLALTDTQYF. V is TRBV5-1 and J is TRBJ2-3; 9 nucleotides agree with TRBD2. CDR3 length equals 16 residues. The J segment lost 3 bases and the V segment lost 3 bases, leaving 8 bases of the junction unmatched. Germline lookup yields CDR1 SGHRS and CDR2 YFSETQ.